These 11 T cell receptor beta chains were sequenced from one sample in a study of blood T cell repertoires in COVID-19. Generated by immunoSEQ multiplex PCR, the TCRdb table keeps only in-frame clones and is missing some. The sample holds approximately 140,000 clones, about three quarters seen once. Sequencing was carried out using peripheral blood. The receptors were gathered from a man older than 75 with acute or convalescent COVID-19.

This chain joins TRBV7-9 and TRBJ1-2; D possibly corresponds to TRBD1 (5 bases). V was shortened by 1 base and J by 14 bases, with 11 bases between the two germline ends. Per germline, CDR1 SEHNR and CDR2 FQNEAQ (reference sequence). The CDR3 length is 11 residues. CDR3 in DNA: TGTGCCAGCAGCTTAGATGTCGGGGGGACCTTC. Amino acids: CASSLDVGGTF. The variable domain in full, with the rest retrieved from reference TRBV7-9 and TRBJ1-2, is DTGVSQNPRHKITKRGQNVTFRCDPISEHNRLYWYRQTLGQGPEFLTYFQNEAQLEKSRLLSDRFSAERPKGSFSTLEIQRTEQGDSAMYLCASSLDVGGTFGSGTRLTVV.

The CDR3, as DNA: TGTGCCACTAGAGCAGGTACTGAAGCTTTCTTT. Amino acid sequence: CATRAGTEAFF. The V and J genes are TRBV24-1 and TRBJ1-1; D gene uncertain. Deletions cut 10 bases from V and 5 bases from J, with 10 bases between. In germline, CDR1 is KGHDR, CDR2 SFDVKD. CDR3 length: 11 residues.

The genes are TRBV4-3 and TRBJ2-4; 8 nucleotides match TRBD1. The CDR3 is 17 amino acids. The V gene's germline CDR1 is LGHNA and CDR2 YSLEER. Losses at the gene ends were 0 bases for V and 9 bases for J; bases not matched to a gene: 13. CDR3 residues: CASSQDLSRGPAGIQYF. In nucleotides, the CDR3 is TGCGCCAGCAGCCAAGATCTGAGCAGGGGGCCCGCTGGCATTCAGTACTTC.

CDR3: CASSLVRTDITDTQYF. The CDR3 nucleotides read TGTGCCAGCAGCTTAGTAAGGACGGACATCACAGATACGCAGTATTTT. V gene TRBV13 combines with J gene TRBJ2-3; the D gene is possibly TRBD1 (5 bases). The CDR3 consists of 16 residues. CDR1 is PRHDT, CDR2 FYEKMQ, per germline (reference sequence). Trimming took 1 base from V and 2 from J, leaving 13 bases between them.

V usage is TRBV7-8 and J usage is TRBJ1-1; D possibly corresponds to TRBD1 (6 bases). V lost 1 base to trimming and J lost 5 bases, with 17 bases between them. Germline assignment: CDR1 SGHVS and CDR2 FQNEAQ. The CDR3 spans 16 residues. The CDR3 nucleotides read TGTGCCAGCAGCTTAGAAGTCAATACAGGGTGGACTGAAGCTTTCTTT. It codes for CASSLEVNTGWTEAFF.

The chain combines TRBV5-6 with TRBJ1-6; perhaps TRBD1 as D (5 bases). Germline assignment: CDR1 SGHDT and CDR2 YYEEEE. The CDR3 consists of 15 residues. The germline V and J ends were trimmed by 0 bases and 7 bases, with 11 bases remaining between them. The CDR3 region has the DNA TGTGCCAGCAGCTTGGAGGGGTTGGGGAATTCACCCCTCCACTTT. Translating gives CASSLEGLGNSPLHF.

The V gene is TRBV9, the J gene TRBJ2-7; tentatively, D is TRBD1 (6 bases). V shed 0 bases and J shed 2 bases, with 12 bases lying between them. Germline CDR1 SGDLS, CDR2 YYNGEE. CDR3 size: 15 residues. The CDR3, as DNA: TGTGCCAGCAGCGTAGAGGGGGACGGCGCCTACGAGCAGTACTTC. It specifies CASSVEGDGAYEQYF.

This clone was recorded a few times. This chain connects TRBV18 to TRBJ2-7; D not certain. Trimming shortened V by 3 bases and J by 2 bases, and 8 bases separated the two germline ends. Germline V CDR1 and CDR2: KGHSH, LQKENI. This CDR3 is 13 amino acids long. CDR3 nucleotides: TGTGCCAGCTCACCGACACAAACCTACGAGCAGTACTTC. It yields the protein CASSPTQTYEQYF. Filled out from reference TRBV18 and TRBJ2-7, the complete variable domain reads NAGVMQNPRHLVRRRGQEARLRCSPMKGHSHVYWYRQLPEEGLKFMVYLQKENIIDESGMPKERFSAEFPKEGPSILRIQQVVRGDSAAYFCASSPTQTYEQYFGPGTRLTVT.

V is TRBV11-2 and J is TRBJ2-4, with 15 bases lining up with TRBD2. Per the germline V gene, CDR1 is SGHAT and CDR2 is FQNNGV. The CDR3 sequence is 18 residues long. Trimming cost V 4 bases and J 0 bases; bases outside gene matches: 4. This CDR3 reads CASSSGLAGGIAKNIQYF. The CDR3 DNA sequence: TGTGCCAGCAGCTCGGGACTAGCGGGGGGCATAGCCAAAAACATTCAGTACTTC.

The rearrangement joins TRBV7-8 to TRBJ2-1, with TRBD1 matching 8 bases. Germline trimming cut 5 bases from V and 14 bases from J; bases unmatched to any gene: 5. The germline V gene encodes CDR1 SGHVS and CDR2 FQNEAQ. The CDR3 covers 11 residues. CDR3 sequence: CASSPGTGEFF. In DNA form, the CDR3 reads TGTGCCAGCAGCCCAGGGACAGGAGAGTTCTTC.

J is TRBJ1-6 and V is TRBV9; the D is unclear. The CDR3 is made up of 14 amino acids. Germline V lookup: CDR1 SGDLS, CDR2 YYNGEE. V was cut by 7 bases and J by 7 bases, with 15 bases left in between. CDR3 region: CASARGQDNSPLHF. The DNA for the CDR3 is TGTGCCAGCGCTCGTGGGCAAGACAATTCACCCCTCCACTTT.